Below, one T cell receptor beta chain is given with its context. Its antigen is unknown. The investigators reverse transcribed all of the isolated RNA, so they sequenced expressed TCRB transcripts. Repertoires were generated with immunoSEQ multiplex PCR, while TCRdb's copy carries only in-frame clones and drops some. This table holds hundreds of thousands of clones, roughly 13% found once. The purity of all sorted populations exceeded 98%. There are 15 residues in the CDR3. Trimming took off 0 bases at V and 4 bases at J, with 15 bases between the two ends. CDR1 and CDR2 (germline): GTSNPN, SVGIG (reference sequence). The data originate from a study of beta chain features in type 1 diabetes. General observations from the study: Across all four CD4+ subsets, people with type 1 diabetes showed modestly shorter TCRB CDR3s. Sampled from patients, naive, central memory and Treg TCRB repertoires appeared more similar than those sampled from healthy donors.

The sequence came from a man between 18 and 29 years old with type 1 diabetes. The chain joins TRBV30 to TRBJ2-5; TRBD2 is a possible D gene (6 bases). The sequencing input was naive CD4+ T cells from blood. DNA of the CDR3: TGTGCCTGGAGTGTACTAGCAGGGATCCGAGAGACCCAGTACTTC. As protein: CAWSVLAGIRETQYF.